This paragraph reports one T cell receptor (beta chain). What it binds is unknown. The sample originates from a study of T cells expressing NK-cell markers. Turning to the study itself: There were seven HCMV-seropositive donors and one seronegative donor among the eight sequenced. Study results and limitations: These same clonotypes (in four donors) also led the CD3+CD56-NKG2C+ fraction.

The CDR3 runs 13 residues. Germline V CDR1 and CDR2: SGHTA, FQGNSA. TCRdb processed the 5' RACE reads again and assigns one entry to each CDR3 protein, with no DNA. This sample carries hundreds of thousands of distinct CDR3 sequences, with about 4.2% going to the ten biggest clones. This clonotype was sampled from a woman between 18 and 69 years old in good health. Sequencing input: blood T cells: a sorted CD56 or NKG2C T cell subset, CD4+ or CD8+ T cells, or bulk PBMC T cells (not recorded which). This sequence joins TRBV7-2 and TRBJ1-2. Here the CDR3 reads CASSFQQNYGYTF.